This TCR beta chain stems from a study of cytomegalovirus exposure and HLA in healthy donors. The ends lost 4 bases at V and 2 bases at J; junction bases unmatched: 2. Germline CDR1 reads MDHEN; CDR2 reads SYDVKM. CDR3 length: 15 amino acids. Use of 60 Vbeta and 13 Jbeta primers characterized the PCR. Using immunoSEQ multiplex PCR, the repertoire was profiled, and TCRdb retains in-frame clones only, with some absent. The sample lists 180,000 or so clones, 60% to 80% seen once, with over 12% in the top ten. Material for sequencing was PBMCs. The chain recombines TRBV28 with TRBJ2-5; 12 bases are a match to TRBD2. This TCR was recovered from a man aged 50-59 years in good health and CMV-seropositive. The CDR3 here is CASSSLAGGQETQYF. CDR3 in DNA: TGTGCCAGCAGTTCCCTAGCGGGGGGGCAAGAGACCCAGTACTTC.